This TCR beta chain was recovered during a study of T cells in women clearing cervical HPV infection. The CDR3 is 14 residues long. Trimming pared 0 bases from V and 7 bases from J, leaving 12 bases between. CDR1 and CDR2 from the germline V gene are SGHTA and FQGNSA. About this clone itself: The read finishes 3 residues shy of the CDR3 end, and the germline J gene is used to complete it.

Method: immunoSEQ multiplex PCR; TCRdb's copy keeps in-frame clones and lacks some. Its table lists tens of thousands of clones. Sequencing used blood buffy coat. This TCR came from a woman aged 18-69 years with a cervical HPV16 infection that either progressed to CIN3+ or cleared (not recorded which). The chain links TRBV7-2 to TRBJ2-5; possible D gene TRBD2, 6 bases. CDR3 bases read: TGTGCCAGCAGCTTAGCCATAGCGGTCATGACC. It translates to CASSLAIAVMT. The whole CDR3 protein reads CASSLAIAVMTQYF.